A single T cell receptor beta chain is shown here with its context. No antigen is known for it. Nothing much larger sits one base from this clone, and base qualities are not available. The sample's time point label is to be understood as: sample taken at primary tumor resection. The donors were more than 60 patients from the lung TRACERx cohort who had early-stage, untreated non-small cell lung cancer. Without any cell sorting, TCR sequencing was performed on whole RNA extracted either from tumor and nontumor lung tissue or from cryopreserved PBMC samples. Only patients with enough RNA available from two or more tumor regions were chosen for TCR sequencing. This specimen comes from a study of spatial heterogeneity in lung cancer (dated by TCRdb to the late 2010s). Background for the entire study: More beta-chain than alpha-chain transcripts were consistently detected, likely reflecting higher beta-chain transcript abundance. In the raw uncorrected reads, each unique combination of TCR and UMI appeared more than ten times on average. In non-small cell lung cancer, the study made a quantitative comparison of TCR alpha and beta repertoires among multiple tumor regions, matched nontumor lung and blood. Nonsynonymous mutation counts, determined by whole-exome sequencing of tumor tissue, were related to features of the TCR repertoire. At surgery, both alpha and beta chains were TCR-sequenced in roughly 200 tumor regions, about 64 matched nontumor lung samples and some 60 PBMC samples.

Overall results and qualifications from the work: Ubiquitous expanded tumor TCRs were found in blood more often at tumor resection than at routine follow-up. Confirming at a functional level the hypothesis that regional TCRs recognize regional mutations was considered to require additional single-cell paired TCR alpha and beta sequencing.

CDR1 is given as SGHNT and CDR2 as YENEEA, both from the germline V gene. From the cysteine through the phenylalanine, the CDR3 covers 15 amino acids. Only the CDR3 part of the read is kept: 45 bases, read in frame from the first base. Relative to germline, V is missing 5 bases and J is missing 6 bases, with 10 bases of the junction outside any gene match. The library was prepared using 5' RACE. Sequencing was performed on a NextSeq 500. In the TCR library protocol, a unique molecular identifier was attached to each TCR cDNA molecule so that PCR and sequencing errors could be corrected. Per the authors' processing: Decombinator tools were used for TCR identification, UMI-based error correction and CDR3 extraction. Expanded TCRs were defined as those above a frequency of 2 per 1,000, corresponding to the top 1% of the tumor frequency distribution. Rényi diversity was computed with the R vegan package after subsampling each repertoire 100 times to 5,000 TCRs. CDR3 similarity networks were built from amino acid triplet string-kernel similarity, with CDR3s being connected when pairwise similarity was above 0.82. The public reads were quality trimmed at Q25 with fastp and then assembled into clones with MiXCR by TCRdb, keeping productive beta chains. When rows share a CDR3 protein, they turn into one entry using the most common DNA and genes. The V and J calls, along with clone size, are taken from TCRdb and not from the paper's own processing. This sample comprises just under 95,000 distinct CDR3 sequences, roughly 12% of them detected only once. About 40% of the sample is taken by the ten largest.

The chain is assembled from TRBV11-3 and TRBJ2-1, and 7 bases in between align with TRBD2. The source is a male donor with early-stage non-small cell lung cancer. The source material was PBMCs, sampled at surgery. The CDR3 protein sequence reads: CASSPWGSGPNEQFF. The sequence in DNA is TGTGCCAGCAGCCCTTGGGGTAGCGGGCCCAATGAGCAGTTCTTC.